The present entry profiles one TCR beta chain with its context. The target antigen is unknown. Every contributor of samples was a Caucasian grown-up residing in Nashville, Tennessee. V lost 2 bases to trimming and J lost 7 bases, with 9 bases between them. CDR1 and CDR2 from the germline V gene are KGHSH and LQKENI. The CDR3 totals 12 residues. This sample was taken from a study of shared clonotypes between healthy human individuals. Overall study context: Sampling drew on donors who were a couple of women and a few men aged 18 to 49.

Original handling: ImmunoSEQ only sent back junction sequences with no quality scores, so filtering was done differently. TCRdb's table, derived via immunoSEQ multiplex PCR, lists solely in-frame clones and lacks some. V and J calls and clone size are given by that table; D and trimming were obtained from the DNA. The sample records 1.5 million to 1.9 million clones, around 98% being singletons. Study-wide findings and caveats: The naive CD4 repertoires of a handful of donors were compared, and approximately 5% of clonotypes were shared.

The origin of this receptor is a man aged 30 to 45 in good health. The J gene is TRBJ2-7, the V gene TRBV18, with D perhaps matching TRBD1 or TRBD2 (5 bases each). Sequenced material: naive CD4+ T cells sorted from blood. Subset of the sample: CD45RA+ positively selected. In DNA form, the CDR3 reads TGTGCCAGCTCACCAGAGGGGCGGGAGCAGTACTTC. It is translated as CASSPEGREQYF.